These 19 T cell receptor beta chains originate from one sample sequenced in a study of blood T cell repertoires in COVID-19. The data were produced by immunoSEQ multiplex PCR, yet TCRdb's version contains in-frame clones alone and is incomplete. The sample carries 200,000 or so clones, about four fifths recorded once. Sample: peripheral blood. These receptors were obtained from a woman aged 40 to 50 with acute or convalescent COVID-19.

The J gene is TRBJ1-6, the V gene TRBV18; D perhaps matches TRBD1 (6 bases). The V and J ends lost 2 bases and 5 bases respectively, with 7 bases between them. The CDR3 has 14 amino acids. Germline assignment: CDR1 KGHSH and CDR2 LQKENI. Here the CDR3 DNA reads TGTGCCAGCTCACCAGCAGGGGATAATTCACCCCTCCACTTT. Translating gives CASSPAGDNSPLHF.

The CDR3 sequence is CASSVAPGGDQPQHF. In nucleotides, the CDR3 is TGTGCCAGCAGCGTAGCCCCCGGGGGTGATCAGCCCCAGCATTTT. The V gene is TRBV9, the J gene TRBJ1-5, with D possibly TRBD1 on 5 matching bases. With 0 bases removed from V and 5 bases from J, the gap between germline ends came to 12 bases. CDR1 and CDR2 (germline): SGDLS, YYNGEE. The CDR3 sequence is 15 residues long.

The V gene is TRBV30, the J gene TRBJ1-6, with 8 bases that match TRBD1. The CDR3 consists of 13 residues. Germline V CDR1 and CDR2: GTSNPN, SVGIG (reference sequence). The J segment lost 8 bases and the V segment lost 2 bases, leaving 2 bases of the junction unmatched. The CDR3 region is CAWSPRGHSPLHF. The CDR3 DNA reads TGTGCCTGGAGTCCCAGGGGGCATTCACCCCTCCACTTT.

V usage is TRBV5-1 and J usage is TRBJ2-1, with D unresolved. This CDR3 region has 13 residues. V was trimmed by 4 bases and J by 7 bases, leaving 12 bases between them. CDR1 and CDR2 from the germline V gene are SGHRS and YFSETQ. The CDR3 DNA reads as TGCGCCAGCAGCGCATCCGCTAGGAATGAGCAGTTCTTC. It is translated as CASSASARNEQFF. Supplemented by reference TRBV5-1 and TRBJ2-1, the full variable domain reads KAGVTQTPRYLIKTRGQQVTLSCSPISGHRSVSWYQQTPGQGLQFLFEYFSETQRNKGNFPGRFSGRQFSNSRSEMNVSTLELGDSALYLCASSASARNEQFFGPGTRLTVL.

This clone occurred a few times. V is TRBV3-1 (or the pseudogene TRBV3-2) and J is TRBJ2-3; TRBD2 matches 10 bases. The CDR3 loop spans 17 amino acids. The V segment lost 0 bases and the J segment 3 bases; nucleotides outside the gene matches: 6. The germline V gene encodes CDR1 LGHDT and CDR2 YNNKEL (reference sequence). In DNA form, the CDR3 reads TGTGCCAGCAGCCAAGATCCGGCTAGCGGGAGAACAGATACGCAGTATTTT. The encoded protein is CASSQDPASGRTDTQYF.

The V call is TRBV27, the J call TRBJ2-1; 7 bases map to TRBD2. Germline assignment: CDR1 MNHEY and CDR2 SMNVEV (reference sequence). After removal of 4 bases from V and 3 bases from J, the junction contained 9 bases not matched to a gene. The CDR3 is 16 residues long. CDR3 DNA: TGTGCCAGCAGTTACAGTGCGGGGGACGACTACAATGAGCAGTTCTTC. It is translated as CASSYSAGDDYNEQFF.

This rearrangement joins TRBV28 to TRBJ2-7; weak D call: TRBD1 (6 bases). The germline V gene encodes CDR1 MDHEN and CDR2 SYDVKM. This CDR3 is 15 amino acids long. V lost 2 bases and J 2 bases, leaving 13 bases between the germline ends. In DNA form, the CDR3 reads TGTGCCAGCAGTTTAATCCAGGGGACCCCCTACGAGCAGTACTTC. It yields the protein CASSLIQGTPYEQYF.

A note on this clone: One junction end does not reproduce the germline sequence, and a read error may be involved. The chain uses TRBV6-4 and TRBJ1-4, with 8 bases identical to TRBD1. Looked up from germline, CDR1 is MRHNA and CDR2 is SNTAGT. CDR3 length: 14 amino acids. The CDR3, as DNA: TGTGCCAGCAGTGACTCGCAGGGGGCTTTGAAAACTGTTTTT. Its protein is CASSDSQGALKTVF.

The J gene is TRBJ1-1, the V gene TRBV29-1; 8 nucleotides match TRBD1. The CDR3 runs 14 residues. Germline V gives CDR1 SQVTM, CDR2 ANQGSEA. The junction had 4 bases not matched to a gene; V was cut back by 0 bases and J by 4 bases. The CDR3 DNA reads TGCAGCGTTGAAGATCCCGACAGGGGCACTGAAGCTTTCTTT. Its protein is CSVEDPDRGTEAFF.

V and J are TRBV7-2 and TRBJ1-2; 8 nucleotides match TRBD1. After removal of 5 bases from V and 8 bases from J, the junction contained 13 bases not matched to a gene. This CDR3 contains 15 residues. Germline V lookup: CDR1 SGHTA, CDR2 FQGNSA. The CDR3 loop reads CASSAQPTGGEGYTF. The CDR3, as DNA: TGTGCCAGCAGCGCACAACCAACAGGGGGGGAAGGCTACACCTTC.

The rearrangement uses TRBV21-1 and TRBJ2-4; TRBD2 is the table's D call and was not checked against the DNA. TRBV21-1 constitutes a pseudogene. The CDR3 totals 12 residues. The CDR3 DNA follows: TGTGCCTGCCGGGGTTTTAAAAACATTCAGTACTTC. Protein product: CACRGFKNIQYF.

The chain employs TRBV3-1 (or the pseudogene TRBV3-2) and TRBJ2-1, with a possible D match to TRBD2 (6 bases). V was cut by 4 bases and J by 1 base, with 17 bases left in between. This CDR3 has 17 residues. CDR1 LGHDT and CDR2 YNNKEL come from the germline V gene (reference sequence). Here the CDR3 reads CASSPGGLASSYNEQFF. The CDR3 DNA reads TGTGCCAGCAGCCCCGGAGGGCTAGCTTCGTCCTACAATGAGCAGTTCTTC.

The rearrangement uses TRBV6-5 and TRBJ2-1; D is ambiguous. CDR1 and CDR2 (germline): MNHEY, SVGAGI. V lost 8 bases to trimming and J lost 9 bases, with 14 bases between them. This CDR3 is built from 12 residues. CDR3 in amino acids: CASGLRLGEQFF. In nucleotides, the CDR3 is TGTGCCAGCGGTCTCAGGTTGGGTGAGCAGTTCTTC.

On this clone itself: Other DNA sequences in the sample encode the same CDR3. The V call is TRBV28, the J call TRBJ1-1; a weak D match, TRBD1 (5 bases). This CDR3 contains 13 residues. V dropped 2 bases and J dropped 2 bases, with 6 bases sitting between them. CDR1 MDHEN and CDR2 SYDVKM come from the germline V gene. CDR3 region: CASSLQGNTEAFF. The CDR3 nucleotides are TGTGCCAGCAGTTTACAGGGAAACACTGAAGCTTTCTTT. Full variable domain (outside the CDR3, taken from reference TRBV28 and TRBJ1-1): DVKVTQSSRYLVKRTGEKVFLECVQDMDHENMFWYRQDPGLGLRLIYFSYDVKMKEKGDIPEGYSVSREKKERFSLILESASTNQTSMYLCASSLQGNTEAFFGQGTRLTVV.

The rearrangement uses TRBV15 and TRBJ2-5; 7 bases line up with TRBD2. Germline V lookup: CDR1 LNHNV, CDR2 YYDKDF (reference sequence). J lost 2 bases, V lost 1 base, and 1 base had no gene match. The CDR3 totals 14 residues. This CDR3 is CATSRAGGQETQYF. The CDR3 DNA reads as TGTGCCACCAGCAGAGCCGGGGGGCAAGAGACCCAGTACTTC. Complete variable domain (other parts from reference TRBV15 and TRBJ2-5): DAMVIQNPRYQVTQFGKPVTLSCSQTLNHNVMYWYQQKSSQAPKLLFHYYDKDFNNEADTPDNFQSRRPNTSFCFLDIRSPGLGDTAMYLCATSRAGGQETQYFGPGTRLLVL.

The chain carries TRBV6-4 and TRBJ2-1; TRBD2 matches at 8 bases. Trimming removed 5 bases from V and 3 bases from J; junction bases left unmatched: 9. Germline CDR1 MRHNA, CDR2 SNTAGT. This CDR3 is built from 16 residues. The CDR3 bases are TGTGCCAGCAGTCCCGTTGGTAGCGGGGACTACAATGAGCAGTTCTTC. Translating it yields CASSPVGSGDYNEQFF.

This clone was counted once. The chain employs TRBV6-5 and TRBJ2-6, with D maybe TRBD1 (5 bases). Trimming took 7 bases from V and 0 from J, leaving 10 bases between them. Germline CDR1 and CDR2: MNHEY and SVGAGI. CDR3 size: 15 residues. The CDR3 loop is CASITGSSGANVLTF. DNA for the CDR3: TGTGCCAGCATTACAGGAAGCTCTGGGGCCAACGTCCTGACTTTC.

The rearrangement links TRBV30 to TRBJ2-7; unclear D gene. V was clipped by 4 bases and J by 1 base, with 5 bases between them. CDR1 is GTSNPN and CDR2 is SVGIG in the germline V gene (reference sequence). The CDR3 loop spans 11 amino acids. The CDR3 loop is CAWTQSYEQYF. As DNA, the CDR3 is TGTGCCTGGACTCAGTCCTACGAGCAGTACTTC.

This clone turned up a few times. The chain carries TRBV11-2 and TRBJ1-4, with 8 positions matching TRBD1. The CDR3 is made up of 13 amino acids. Unmatched junction bases numbered 6, after V lost 5 bases and J lost 10 bases. Germline CDR1 SGHAT, CDR2 FQNNGV. The CDR3 DNA is TGTGCCAGCAGCCCCGACAGGGGCGGAAAACTGTTTTTT. Its translation is CASSPDRGGKLFF.